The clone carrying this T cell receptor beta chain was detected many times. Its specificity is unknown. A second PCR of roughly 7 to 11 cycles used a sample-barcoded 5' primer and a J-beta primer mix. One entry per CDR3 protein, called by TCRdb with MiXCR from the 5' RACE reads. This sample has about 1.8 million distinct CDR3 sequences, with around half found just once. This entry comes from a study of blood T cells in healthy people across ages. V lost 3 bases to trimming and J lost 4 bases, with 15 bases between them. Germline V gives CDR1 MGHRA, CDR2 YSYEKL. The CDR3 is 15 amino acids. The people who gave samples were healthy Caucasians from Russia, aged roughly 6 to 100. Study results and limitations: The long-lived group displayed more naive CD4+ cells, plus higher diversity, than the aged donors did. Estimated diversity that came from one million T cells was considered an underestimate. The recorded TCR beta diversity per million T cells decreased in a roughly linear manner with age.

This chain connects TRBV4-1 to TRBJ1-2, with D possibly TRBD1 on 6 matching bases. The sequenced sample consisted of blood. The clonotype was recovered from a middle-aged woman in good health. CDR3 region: CASSQGNREAYGYTF. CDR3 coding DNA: TGCGCCAGCAGCCAGGGGAACAGGGAAGCCTATGGCTACACCTTC.